Below are 20 T cell receptor beta chains sequenced from a single sample in a study of T cells in Graves' hyperthyroidism and ophthalmopathy. There were TCR beta CDR3 regions amplified from RNA transcripts. TCR CDR3 underwent first-round RT-PCR with the HTBI primer set. TCRdb redid the calling of the multiplex PCR reads with MiXCR, one entry per CDR3 protein. Counted here are 200,000 or so distinct CDR3 sequences, 17% occurring once; the ten biggest clones make up about 50%. Sequences were obtained from blood. The receptors here all came from a woman in her forties or fifties with Graves' hyperthyroidism.

This clonotype was counted many times. This chain joins TRBV6-1 and TRBJ1-3; possible D gene TRBD1, 5 bases. The CDR3 runs 15 residues. The V and J ends lost 7 bases and 0 bases respectively, with 13 bases between them. CDR1 MNHNS and CDR2 SASEGT come from the germline V gene. CDR3 bases: TGTGCCAGCATACCGGGACGCAGCTCTGGAAACACCATATATTTT. This codes for CASIPGRSSGNTIYF.

This clonotype was seen more than once but under ten times. The rearrangement links TRBV7-9 to TRBJ1-2; D possibly corresponds to TRBD1 (6 bases). CDR1 is SEHNR, CDR2 FQNEAQ, per germline (reference sequence). Trimming removed 3 bases from V and 3 bases from J, with 23 bases in between. The CDR3 consists of 18 residues. CDR3 protein: CASSFKLPTGFGDYGYTF. In DNA form, the CDR3 reads TGTGCCAGCAGCTTCAAATTACCTACAGGGTTCGGCGACTATGGCTACACCTTC.

This clonotype was counted at least ten times. The J gene is TRBJ1-2, the V gene TRBV18; TRBD1 is a possible D gene (5 bases). CDR1 is KGHSH and CDR2 is LQKENI in the germline V gene. The CDR3 length is 14 residues. Deletions cut 2 bases from V and 7 bases from J, with 14 bases between. For the CDR3, the DNA is TGTGCCAGCTCACCATCGGGGGACCTAGTTGGCTACACCTTC. This translates into CASSPSGDLVGYTF.

The sample holds many counts of this clonotype. The J gene is TRBJ2-3, the V gene TRBV7-2; tentative D call: TRBD1 (6 bases). There are 14 residues in the CDR3. V was clipped by 7 bases and J by 0 bases, with 11 bases between them. CDR1 and CDR2 from the germline V gene are SGHTA and FQGNSA. The CDR3 sequence: CASKPGHSTDTQYF. DNA of the CDR3: TGTGCCAGCAAACCGGGACACAGCACAGATACGCAGTATTTT.

This clonotype was counted ten times or more. The chain links TRBV12-3 or TRBV12-4 to TRBJ1-1, with D maybe TRBD1 (5 bases). The CDR3 is 13 amino acids. Trimming took off 6 bases at V and 6 bases at J, with 14 bases between the two ends. CDR3 coding DNA: TGTGCCAGCAGCGAAGGGAGGGGCTCTGAAGCTTTCTTT. It codes for CASSEGRGSEAFF.

This clonotype occurred a few times. In DNA form, the CDR3 reads TGCAGTGCTAGAGATCGGTATTCACCCCTCCACTTT. It encodes CSARDRYSPLHF. The gene calls are TRBV20-1 and TRBJ1-6; D call uncertain. Trimming pared 0 bases from V and 8 bases from J, leaving 5 bases between. Per germline, CDR1 DFQATT and CDR2 SNEGSKA (reference sequence). This CDR3 is 12 amino acids long.

This clonotype has just a few counts. The chain is built from TRBV7-9 and TRBJ1-2; no firm D call. This CDR3 region has 16 residues. V was cut by 1 base and J by 5 bases, with 17 bases left in between. Germline lookup yields CDR1 SEHNR and CDR2 FQNEAQ (reference sequence). CDR3 bases: TGTGCCAGCAGCTTAGGGGAGGAGGGTCCATGGTATGGCTACACCTTC. As protein: CASSLGEEGPWYGYTF.

The chain joins TRBV3-1 to TRBJ2-3; TRBD2 aligns across 8 bases. Looked up from germline, CDR1 is LGHDT and CDR2 is YNNKEL (reference sequence). The CDR3 sequence is 15 residues long. The junction had 9 bases not matched to a gene; V was cut back by 6 bases and J by 4 bases. The CDR3 reads CASRLSGSPADTQYF. The CDR3 coding sequence is TGTGCCAGCAGACTAAGCGGGAGTCCTGCAGATACGCAGTATTTT.

V and J are TRBV20-1 and TRBJ2-3, with 15 bases that match TRBD2. Germline V CDR1 and CDR2: DFQATT, SNEGSKA (reference sequence). CDR3 size: 15 residues. V lost 2 bases and J lost 4; bases outside the gene matches: 1. In nucleotides, the CDR3 is TGCAGTGCTAGAAGGACTAGCGGGAGGGCAGATACGCAGTATTTT. Protein sequence: CSARRTSGRADTQYF.

A remark on this clonotype: This may stem from a read error, because a much larger clone lies one nucleotide away. The chain links TRBV20-1 to TRBJ2-7, with 7 bases matching TRBD2. The V gene end was trimmed by 1 base and the J gene end by 2 bases; junction bases not matched to a gene: 2. Germline loops: CDR1 DFQATT, CDR2 SNEGSKA (reference sequence). The CDR3 sequence is 13 residues long. The DNA for the CDR3 is TGCAGTGCTAGAGGGGGGGGGGCCTACGAGCAGTACTTC. Translated, it gives CSARGGGAYEQYF.

The chain recombines TRBV10-3 with TRBJ2-7; TRBD2 matches at 9 bases. CDR3 length: 23 amino acids. CDR1 is ENHRY, CDR2 SYGVKD, per germline. V gave up 3 bases and J gave up 2 bases; unmatched junction bases: 29. CDR3: CAISDPSRDRSLVSLAGAYEQYF. CDR3 DNA sequence: TGTGCCATCAGTGACCCGTCCCGGGACAGATCTCTAGTCTCCTTAGCGGGAGCCTACGAGCAGTACTTC.

The chain is built from TRBV12-3 or TRBV12-4 and TRBJ1-2; 7 nucleotides agree with TRBD1. J gave up 7 bases and V 6 bases, and 5 bases lay outside the gene matches. The CDR3 runs to 12 residues. The CDR3 nucleotides are TGTGCCAGCAGGCCAGGGGGAGGTGGCTACACCTTC. This codes for CASRPGGGGYTF.

This clonotype was detected only once. This chain uses TRBV5-1 with TRBJ1-4; perhaps TRBD1 as D (5 bases). The CDR3 extends over 18 amino acids. In germline, CDR1 is SGHRS, CDR2 YFSETQ. V lost 3 bases, J lost 2 bases, and 20 bases lay in between. CDR3 region: CASSYGGRPMDTNEKLFF. The DNA for the CDR3 is TGCGCCAGCAGCTACGGGGGACGCCCGATGGATACTAATGAAAAACTGTTTTTT.

The chain employs TRBV25-1 and TRBJ2-5; D remains unclear. V was cut by 4 bases and J by 1 base, with 7 bases left in between. From germline, CDR1 is MGHDK and CDR2 SYGVNS. The CDR3 runs 13 residues. The CDR3 DNA sequence: TGTGCCAGCAGTGTACCAAGCCAAGAGACCCAGTACTTC. Amino acid sequence: CASSVPSQETQYF.

The CDR3 DNA reads as TGTGCCAGCAGCCAAGATCTACTAATACGAGAGCAGTTCTTC. This translates into CASSQDLLIREQFF. This chain links TRBV14 with TRBJ2-1; the D is unclear. Deletions cut 0 bases from V and 10 bases from J, with 13 bases between. Germline V gene data show CDR1 as SGHDN and CDR2 as FVKESK. The CDR3 covers 14 residues.

This clonotype came up many times. The chain is built from TRBV5-1 and TRBJ2-7; TRBD2 matches at 8 bases. Trimming at V came to 7 bases and at J to 9 bases, leaving 12 bases not matched to a gene. Germline CDR1 is SGHRS and CDR2 is YFSETQ. This CDR3 has 13 residues. CDR3 residues: CASAPGGSRAQYF. The CDR3 bases are TGCGCCAGCGCCCCGGGAGGGTCACGCGCGCAGTACTTC.

This chain joins TRBV20-1 and TRBJ1-1; D may be TRBD1 (6 bases). The CDR3 totals 14 residues. Trimming left V 5 bases short and J 1 base short, with 14 bases between. The germline V gene encodes CDR1 DFQATT and CDR2 SNEGSKA (reference sequence). Here the CDR3 DNA reads TGCAGTGCTCTGACAGGAAGGGGGAACACTGAAGCTTTCTTT. Amino acid sequence: CSALTGRGNTEAFF.

This clonotype has at least ten counts. This chain uses TRBV11-2 with TRBJ2-7, with 10 bases matching TRBD1. The CDR3 has 15 amino acids. From germline, CDR1 is SGHAT and CDR2 FQNNGV. Germline trimming cut 7 bases from V and 2 bases from J; bases unmatched to any gene: 8. This chain's CDR3 is CASTLDRGVTYEQYF. The CDR3 bases are TGTGCCAGCACCCTGGACAGGGGGGTAACCTACGAGCAGTACTTC.

This clonotype has at least ten counts. The chain has TRBV12-3 or TRBV12-4 and TRBJ2-2; the D call may be TRBD1 or TRBD2 (5 bases each). The CDR3 contains 16 residues. Trimming took 2 bases from V and 5 from J, leaving 15 bases between them. CDR3 bases: TGTGCCAGCAGTTTACGAAGGGGAGTAAGGACCGGGGAGCTGTTTTTT. Protein product: CASSLRRGVRTGELFF.

This clonotype was observed a few times. The J gene is TRBJ1-3, the V gene TRBV27, with 7 nucleotides matching TRBD1. With 5 bases clipped from V and 4 bases from J, the junction kept 8 bases outside the gene matches. Looked up from germline, CDR1 is MNHEY and CDR2 is SMNVEV (reference sequence). There are 15 residues in the CDR3. The CDR3 nucleotides are TGTGCCAGCAGTCAGACAGGGCTTATAGGAAACACCATATATTTT. It encodes CASSQTGLIGNTIYF.